Given below is one T cell receptor (beta chain) in context. The data belong to a study of CXCR3-negative and CXCR3-positive naive CD8 T cells. UMI-labeled TRB cDNA libraries were prepared by 5' RACE. TCRdb re-called the 5' RACE reads; one entry per CDR3 protein, DNA not given. The sample's table shows roughly 6,000 distinct CDR3 sequences. In germline, CDR1 is MNHEY, CDR2 SVGEGT. This CDR3 is 16 amino acids long. The CD45RO-CCR7+CD27+CD95- phenotype denoted naive CD8+ T cells. The clonotype originates from a human donor in good health. Some clones in this sample may be carry-over from other donors' samples. The chain uses TRBV6-2 or TRBV6-3 and TRBJ2-1. Sequencing was carried out using naive CXCR3- CD8+ T cells from blood. This sample's subset: CD45RO-CCR7+CD27+CD95- naive CD8+ T cells lacking CXCR3 (TNR3-). CDR3 residues: CASSPMVGTPYNEQFF.